The 3 T cell receptor beta chains below all came from one sample that was sequenced in a study of OX40 agonist ivuxolimab in advanced cancers. Sequenced by immunoSEQ multiplex PCR; TCRdb stores in-frame clones only, minus some. This sample carries some 83,000 clones, more than 90% of them seen once, and the ten largest clones take around 0.75%. Sample: CD4+ or CD8+ T cells sorted from blood, taken in a trial of the OX40 agonist ivuxolimab. The receptors come from an adult with an advanced solid tumor such as melanoma, head and neck, liver or kidney cancer.

The J gene is TRBJ2-1, the V gene TRBV6-4, with 13 bases fitting TRBD2. CDR1 and CDR2 from the germline V gene are MRHNA and SNTAGT. With 0 bases clipped from V and 9 bases from J, the junction kept 2 bases outside the gene matches. This CDR3 comprises 15 residues. CDR3 DNA sequence: TGTGCCAGCAGTGACTCGACTAGCGGGAGGCGTGAGCAGTTCTTC. As protein: CASSDSTSGRREQFF.

This clone occurred once. V is TRBV9 and J is TRBJ2-5; maybe TRBD1 (5 bases). CDR3 length: 14 amino acids. In germline, CDR1 is SGDLS, CDR2 YYNGEE. Trimming cost V 3 bases and J 2 bases, with 11 bases left between them. In DNA form, the CDR3 reads TGTGCCAGCAGCGCCAGGACAAAACAAGAGACCCAGTACTTC. It specifies CASSARTKQETQYF.

This clone was counted only a few times. V usage is TRBV5-1 and J usage is TRBJ2-1; TRBD2 agrees at 9 bases. Germline CDR1 reads SGHRS; CDR2 reads YFSETQ. J lost 9 bases, V lost 0 bases, and 7 bases had no gene match. CDR3 length: 15 amino acids. CDR3 sequence: CASSLELASGTEQFF. The CDR3 DNA reads TGCGCCAGCAGCTTGGAATTGGCTAGCGGGACTGAGCAGTTCTTC.